The 12 T cell receptor beta chains below all came from one sample that was sequenced in a study of CD8+ T cells in alopecia areata. Sequencing used cDNA as its template, made by extracting RNA and reverse transcribing it. The assay was immunoSEQ multiplex PCR, and TCRdb's table has in-frame clones only and misses some. The sample carries 110,000 to 150,000 clones, about 59% recorded once. The treatment denotes: oral pan-JAK inhibitor, 5-10 mg twice daily. The source was CD8+ T cells sorted from blood, collected at week 4, from a patient treated with tofacitinib. Receptors were obtained from a human donor with alopecia areata.

The rearrangement joins TRBV2 to TRBJ2-1, with 10 bases aligning to TRBD1. V lost 8 bases, J lost 0 bases, and 10 bases stayed unmatched. The CDR3 runs to 17 residues. Germline CDR1 SNHLY, CDR2 FYNNEI. This chain's CDR3 is CASFRDRGPSSYNEQFF. The CDR3 region has the DNA TGTGCCAGCTTCCGGGACAGGGGCCCCAGCTCCTACAATGAGCAGTTCTTC.

V is TRBV10-3 and J is TRBJ2-5; either TRBD1 or TRBD2 may fit D (6 bases each). Trimming took 8 bases from V and 3 from J, leaving 13 bases between them. Germline CDR1 and CDR2: ENHRY and SYGVKD. This CDR3 is 13 amino acids long. The CDR3 sequence is CAIREGGEETQYF. The CDR3 nucleotides read TGTGCCATCCGAGAGGGGGGTGAAGAGACCCAGTACTTC.

The V and J genes are TRBV4-3 and TRBJ2-5; D is ambiguous. The germline V gene has CDR1 LGHNA and CDR2 YSLEER. The CDR3 sequence is 13 residues long. The V gene lost 4 bases and the J gene lost 6 bases, with 12 bases spanning the gap. The CDR3 bases are TGCGCCAGCAGCCCCCGACCTCGACAGACCCAGTACTTC. This sequence encodes CASSPRPRQTQYF.

V usage is TRBV29-1 and J usage is TRBJ1-4; perhaps TRBD1 as D (5 bases). With 4 bases removed from V and 2 bases from J, the gap between germline ends came to 14 bases. In germline, CDR1 is SQVTM, CDR2 ANQGSEA. The CDR3 is made up of 15 amino acids. The chain's CDR3 is CSVVETEMTNEKLFF. CDR3 nucleotides: TGCAGCGTTGTTGAGACAGAAATGACTAATGAAAAACTGTTTTTT.

The V and J genes are TRBV4-1 and TRBJ2-3; D unresolved. The ends were cut back, 1 base at V and 4 bases at J, with 9 bases in the middle. CDR1 and CDR2 from the germline V gene are MGHRA and YSYEKL. This CDR3 region has 14 residues. CDR3 coding DNA: TGCGCCAGCAGCCAAGGTGGTACGGCAGATACGCAGTATTTT. It is translated as CASSQGGTADTQYF.

This chain connects TRBV30 to TRBJ2-7; D uncertain. The CDR3 contains 14 residues. The germline gives CDR1 GTSNPN, CDR2 SVGIG (reference sequence). Trimming took 0 bases from V and 2 from J, leaving 11 bases between them. The CDR3 here is CAWSVRGGPYEQYF. The CDR3 DNA sequence: TGTGCCTGGAGTGTACGAGGTGGGCCCTACGAGCAGTACTTC.

This clone has more than one count but fewer than ten. The chain employs TRBV29-1 and TRBJ2-7; D unclear. With 0 bases removed from V and 1 base from J, the gap between germline ends came to 7 bases. CDR1 and CDR2 (germline): SQVTM, ANQGSEA. The CDR3 is made up of 13 amino acids. The CDR3 reads CSVEDPRSYEQYF. The CDR3 coding sequence is TGCAGCGTTGAAGATCCGCGGTCCTACGAGCAGTACTTC.

V usage is TRBV29-1 and J usage is TRBJ2-3; the match to TRBD1 covers 9 bases. Germline assignment: CDR1 SQVTM and CDR2 ANQGSEA. There are 14 residues in the CDR3. V dropped 7 bases and J dropped 0; count of bases not matched to a gene: 5. The CDR3 here is CSADRGVSTDTQYF. The CDR3 DNA follows: TGCAGCGCCGACAGGGGGGTCAGCACAGATACGCAGTATTTT.

The chain links TRBV6-5 to TRBJ1-2; 7 bases are shared with TRBD1. CDR1 and CDR2 (germline): MNHEY, SVGAGI. V lost 6 bases to trimming and J lost 4 bases; unmatched junction nucleotides: 5. This CDR3 contains 13 residues. As DNA, the CDR3 is TGTGCCAGCAGCCCGGGACAGAGCTATGGCTACACCTTC. This gives the protein CASSPGQSYGYTF.

V usage is TRBV6-4 and J usage is TRBJ1-6; unclear D gene. The germline gives CDR1 MRHNA, CDR2 SNTAGT. The CDR3 loop spans 15 amino acids. Trimming left V 6 bases short and J 8 bases short, with 17 bases between. In DNA, the CDR3 is TGTGCCAGCAGCCAAACAGAAGCGGGTCATTCACCCCTCCACTTT. Its translation: CASSQTEAGHSPLHF.

V is TRBV6-6 and J is TRBJ1-6, with D perhaps TRBD1 (5 bases). The CDR3 runs to 15 residues. Germline assignment: CDR1 MNHNY and CDR2 SVGAGI (reference sequence). Trimming removed 8 bases from V and 6 bases from J, with 17 bases in between. The CDR3 spells CASQGKEHINSPLHF. The CDR3 region has the DNA TGTGCCAGCCAGGGCAAAGAGCATATTAATTCACCCCTCCACTTT.

This clone was observed a handful of times. V is TRBV5-6 and J is TRBJ2-7, with 8 nucleotides matching TRBD1. J was trimmed by 1 base and V by 1 base; bases with no gene match: 13. The V gene's germline CDR1 is SGHDT and CDR2 YYEEEE. This CDR3 is built from 18 residues. The CDR3 protein is CASSLQGAYSLGSYEQYF. The CDR3, as DNA: TGTGCCAGCAGCTTGCAGGGGGCCTATTCCTTAGGGTCCTACGAGCAGTACTTC.